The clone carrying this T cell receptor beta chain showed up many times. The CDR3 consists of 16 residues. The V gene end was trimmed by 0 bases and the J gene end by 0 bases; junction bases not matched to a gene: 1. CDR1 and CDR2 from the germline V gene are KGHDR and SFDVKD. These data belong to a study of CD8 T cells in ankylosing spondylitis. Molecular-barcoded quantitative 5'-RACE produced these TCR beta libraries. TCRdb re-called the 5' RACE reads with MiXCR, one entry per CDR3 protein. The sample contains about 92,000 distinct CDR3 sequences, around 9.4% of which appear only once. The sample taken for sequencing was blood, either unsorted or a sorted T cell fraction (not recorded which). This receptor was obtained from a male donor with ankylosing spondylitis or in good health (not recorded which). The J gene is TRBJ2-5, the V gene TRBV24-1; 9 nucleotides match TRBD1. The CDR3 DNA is TGTGCCACCAGTGATTTGGGGACAGGGTACCAAGAGACCCAGTACTTC. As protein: CATSDLGTGYQETQYF.